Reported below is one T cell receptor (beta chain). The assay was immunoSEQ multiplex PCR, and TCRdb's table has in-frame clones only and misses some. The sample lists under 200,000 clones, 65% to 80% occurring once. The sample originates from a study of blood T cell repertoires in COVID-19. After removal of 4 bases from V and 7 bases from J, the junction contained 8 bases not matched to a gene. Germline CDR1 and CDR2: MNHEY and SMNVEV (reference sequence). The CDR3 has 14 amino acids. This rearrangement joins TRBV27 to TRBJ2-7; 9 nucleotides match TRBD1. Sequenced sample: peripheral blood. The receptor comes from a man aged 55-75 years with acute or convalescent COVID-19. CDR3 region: CASSSGTGTWEQYF. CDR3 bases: TGTGCCAGCAGTTCTGGGACAGGGACGTGGGAGCAGTACTTC.